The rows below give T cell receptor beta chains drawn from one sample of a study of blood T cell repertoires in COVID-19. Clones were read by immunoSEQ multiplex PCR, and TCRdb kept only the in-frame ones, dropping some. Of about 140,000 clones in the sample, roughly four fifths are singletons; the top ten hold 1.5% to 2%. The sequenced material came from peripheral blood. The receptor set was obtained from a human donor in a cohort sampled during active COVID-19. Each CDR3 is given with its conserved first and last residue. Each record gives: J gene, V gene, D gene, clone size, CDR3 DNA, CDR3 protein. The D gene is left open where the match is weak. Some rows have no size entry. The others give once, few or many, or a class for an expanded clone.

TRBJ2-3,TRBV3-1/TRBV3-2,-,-,TGTGCCAGCAGCCAAGGGGGCGGGGGCACAGATACGCAGTATTTT,CASSQGGGGTDTQYF
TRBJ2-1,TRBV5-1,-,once,TGCGCCAGCAGCTTGGAGCTAGCAAGTGAGCAGTTCTTC,CASSLELASEQFF
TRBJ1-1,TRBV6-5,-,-,TGTGCCAGCACAATAGCGGGGGATTCGTTTGAAGCTTTCTTT,CASTIAGDSFEAFF
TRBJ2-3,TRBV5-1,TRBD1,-,TGCGCCAGCAGCATCGGGACAGCTCTTCGCGCAGATACGCAGTATTTT,CASSIGTALRADTQYF
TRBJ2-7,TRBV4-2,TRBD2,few,TGTGCCAGCAGCCAAGTAGGTCGGGAGGGCCTCGACGAGCAGTACTTC,CASSQVGREGLDEQYF
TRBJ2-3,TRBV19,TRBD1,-,TGTGCCAGTAGTCTTGGACAGGGGGCACTCTCTACAGATACGCAGTATTTT,CASSLGQGALSTDTQYF
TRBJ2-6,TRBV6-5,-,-,TGTGCCAGCAGTCGTGTGAGCTCTGGGGCCAACGTCCTGACTTTC,CASSRVSSGANVLTF
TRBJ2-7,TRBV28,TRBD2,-,TGTGCCAGCAGTTTACAGCGGGAGGCCACCTACGAGCAGTACTTC,CASSLQREATYEQYF
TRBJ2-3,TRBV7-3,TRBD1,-,TGTGCCAGCAGCTCTACAGGGGCAGATACGCAGTATTTT,CASSSTGADTQYF
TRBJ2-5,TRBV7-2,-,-,TGTGCCAGCAGCTTAGAACCCCGGCAGGGGACCCAGTACTTC,CASSLEPRQGTQYF
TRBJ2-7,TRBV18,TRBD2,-,TGTGCTATGGGAGCGGGGCCCTACGAGCAGTACTTC,CAMGAGPYEQYF
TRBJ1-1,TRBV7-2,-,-,TGTGCCAGCAGCTTAGCGCTGAGGACAAACACTGAAGCTTTCTTT,CASSLALRTNTEAFF
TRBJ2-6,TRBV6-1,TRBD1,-,TGTGCCAGCAGTGATGACAGGGGGCCGTCTGGGGCCAACGTCCTGACTTTC,CASSDDRGPSGANVLTF
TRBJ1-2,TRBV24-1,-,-,TGTGCCACCAGTGATTCGACAGGAAACTACGGCTACACCTTC,CATSDSTGNYGYTF
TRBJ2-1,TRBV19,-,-,TGTGCCAGTAGTATGGCCCAGGCGACCTCCTACAATGAGCAGTTCTTC,CASSMAQATSYNEQFF
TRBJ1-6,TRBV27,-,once,TGTGCCAGCACATCCCAGGGGAGCGGATCACCCCTCCACTTT,CASTSQGSGSPLHF
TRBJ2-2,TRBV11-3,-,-,TGTGCCAGCAGCTTCATGACAAACGGGGAGCTGTTTTTT,CASSFMTNGELFF
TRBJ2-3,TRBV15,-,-,TGTGCCACCAGCAGAGATTCGGGGGATACGCAGTATTTT,CATSRDSGDTQYF
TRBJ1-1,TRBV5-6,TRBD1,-,TGTGCCAGCAGCTTGGCCCAGGGGGCGTGGGGCTCGGCTTTCTTT,CASSLAQGAWGSAFF
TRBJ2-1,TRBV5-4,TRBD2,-,TGTGCCAGCAGTTCCGGGACTAGCGGGTTTAATGAGCAGTTCTTC,CASSSGTSGFNEQFF
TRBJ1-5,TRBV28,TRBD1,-,TGTGCCAGCACCCCCCGGGAGGGGGCGGTTAATCAGCCCCAGCATTTT,CASTPREGAVNQPQHF
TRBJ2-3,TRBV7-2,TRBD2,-,TGTGCCAGCAGCTTGGGACTAGCGGGAGGCACAGATACGCAGTATTTT,CASSLGLAGGTDTQYF
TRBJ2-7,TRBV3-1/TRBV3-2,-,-,TGTGCCAGCAGCCAAGATAGCGGATCCTACGAGCAGTACTTC,CASSQDSGSYEQYF
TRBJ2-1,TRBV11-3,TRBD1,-,TGTGCCAGCAGCTTAGCCGGGACAGGCGTTTACAATGAGCAGTTCTTC,CASSLAGTGVYNEQFF
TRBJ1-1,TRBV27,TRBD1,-,TGTGCCAGCAGACCCAGGACAGGTCTGGACACTGAAGCTTTCTTT,CASRPRTGLDTEAFF
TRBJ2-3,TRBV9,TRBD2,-,TGTGCCAGCAGCCCTGACTTTAGCGGGAGCCCAGATACGCAGTATTTT,CASSPDFSGSPDTQYF
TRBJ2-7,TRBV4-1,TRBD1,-,TGCGCCAGCAGCTCCCCCGGGACAGGGATTAACGAGCAGTACTTC,CASSSPGTGINEQYF